This T cell receptor (beta chain) stems from a study of cytomegalovirus exposure and HLA in healthy donors. Study-level findings and limits: HLA-A and HLA-B allele assignments for most subjects were reportedly predicted accurately using TCR beta sequences.

At the time of sampling, donors were nominally healthy, though unrecorded immune exposures were likely. The ends were cut back, 4 bases at V and 8 bases at J, with 18 bases in the middle. Germline CDR1 is ENHRY and CDR2 is SYGVKD. CDR3 length: 15 amino acids. A remark on this clone: As yet, its antigen is unknown.

The study ran its PCR with 60 Vbeta and 13 Jbeta primers. Profiled with immunoSEQ multiplex PCR; TCRdb holds only in-frame clones, not every one. The data hold roughly 110,000 clones, with around four fifths observed a single time. Specimen: PBMCs. This clonotype was obtained from a man between 25 and 39 years old in good health and CMV-seronegative. The V and J genes are TRBV10-3 and TRBJ2-1, with D maybe TRBD2 (5 bases). The CDR3 nucleotides are TGTGCCATCAGTGGAGATTGGGCGGGCAACGATGAGCAGTTCTTC. As protein: CAISGDWAGNDEQFF.